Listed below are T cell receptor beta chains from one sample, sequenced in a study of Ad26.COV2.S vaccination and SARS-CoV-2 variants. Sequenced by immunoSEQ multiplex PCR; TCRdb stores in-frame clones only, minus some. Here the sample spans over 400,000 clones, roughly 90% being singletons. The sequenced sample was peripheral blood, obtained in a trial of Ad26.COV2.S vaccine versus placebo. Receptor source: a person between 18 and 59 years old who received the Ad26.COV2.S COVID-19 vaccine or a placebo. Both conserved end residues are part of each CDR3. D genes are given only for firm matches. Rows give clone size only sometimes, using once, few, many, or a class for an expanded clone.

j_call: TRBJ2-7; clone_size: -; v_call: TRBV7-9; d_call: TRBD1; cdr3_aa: CASSQGTGISTYEQYF; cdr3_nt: TGTGCCAGCAGCCAAGGGACAGGGATAAGCACCTACGAGCAGTACTTC
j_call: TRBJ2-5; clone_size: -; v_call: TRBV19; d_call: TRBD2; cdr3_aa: CASSMWAGGKETQYF; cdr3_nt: TGTGCCAGTAGTATGTGGGCGGGGGGCAAAGAGACCCAGTACTTC
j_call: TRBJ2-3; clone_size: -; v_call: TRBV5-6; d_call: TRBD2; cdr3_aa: CASSTRGTSGGGYTDTQYF; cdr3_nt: TGTGCCAGCAGCACGCGCGGGACTAGCGGGGGAGGATACACAGATACGCAGTATTTT
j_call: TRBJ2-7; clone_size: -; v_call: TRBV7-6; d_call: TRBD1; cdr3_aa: CASSLGTGGVYEQYF; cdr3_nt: TGTGCCAGCAGCTTAGGGACAGGGGGCGTCTACGAGCAGTACTTC
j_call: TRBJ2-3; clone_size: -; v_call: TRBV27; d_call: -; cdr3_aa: CASSLLATDTQYF; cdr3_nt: TGTGCCAGCAGTCTTTTAGCCACAGATACGCAGTATTTT
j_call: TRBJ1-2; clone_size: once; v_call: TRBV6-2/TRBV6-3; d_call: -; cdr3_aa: CASSYSYRADYGYTF; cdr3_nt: TGTGCCAGCAGTTACTCTTACCGGGCTGACTATGGCTACACCTTC
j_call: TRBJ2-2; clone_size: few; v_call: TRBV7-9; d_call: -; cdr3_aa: CASSFPGRAGELFF; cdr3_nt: TGTGCCAGCAGCTTCCCAGGCAGGGCCGGGGAGCTGTTTTTT
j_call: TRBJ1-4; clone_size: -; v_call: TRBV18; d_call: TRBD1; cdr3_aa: CASSSLQGWNEKLFF; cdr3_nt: TGTGCCAGCTCATCGTTACAGGGGTGGAATGAAAAACTGTTTTTT
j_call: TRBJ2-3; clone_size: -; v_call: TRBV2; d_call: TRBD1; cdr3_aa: CASTVGQGTDTQYF; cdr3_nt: TGTGCCAGCACAGTGGGACAGGGAACAGATACGCAGTATTTT
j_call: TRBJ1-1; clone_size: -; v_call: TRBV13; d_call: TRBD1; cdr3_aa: CASSFRGTLPNTEAFF; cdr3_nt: TGTGCCAGCAGCTTCAGGGGGACTCTACCGAACACTGAAGCTTTCTTT
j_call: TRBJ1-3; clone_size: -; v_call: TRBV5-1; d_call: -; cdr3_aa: CASSLQGTSGNTIYF; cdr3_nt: TGCGCCAGCAGCTTGCAGGGAACCTCTGGAAACACCATATATTTT
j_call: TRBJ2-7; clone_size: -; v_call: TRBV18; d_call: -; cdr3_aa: CASSPQGRVPYEQYF; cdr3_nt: TGTGCCAGCTCACCACAGGGCAGGGTACCCTACGAGCAGTACTTC
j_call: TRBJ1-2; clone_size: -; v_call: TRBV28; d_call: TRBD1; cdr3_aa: CASPPGQYGYTF; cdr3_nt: TGTGCCAGTCCTCCGGGACAGTATGGCTACACCTTC
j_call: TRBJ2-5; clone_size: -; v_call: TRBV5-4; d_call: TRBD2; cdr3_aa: CASSLLAGGKGETQYF; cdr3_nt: TGTGCCAGCAGCTTGCTAGCGGGGGGGAAGGGAGAGACCCAGTACTTC
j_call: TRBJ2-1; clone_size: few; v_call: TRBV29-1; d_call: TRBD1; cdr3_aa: CSVEWRTGGYEQFF; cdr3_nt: TGCAGCGTTGAATGGAGGACAGGGGGTTATGAGCAGTTCTTC
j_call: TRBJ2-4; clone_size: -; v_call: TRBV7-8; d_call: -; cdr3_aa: CASSSDAANIQYF; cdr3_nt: TGTGCCAGCAGCTCCGACGCAGCTAACATTCAGTACTTC
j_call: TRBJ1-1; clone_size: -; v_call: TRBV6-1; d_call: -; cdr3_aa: CASSESMNTEAFF; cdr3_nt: TGTGCCAGCAGTGAATCGATGAACACTGAAGCTTTCTTT
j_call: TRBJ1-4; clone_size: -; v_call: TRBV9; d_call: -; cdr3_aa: CASSATAGGSNEKLFF; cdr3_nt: TGTGCCAGCAGCGCCACGGCGGGGGGCTCTAATGAAAAACTGTTTTTT
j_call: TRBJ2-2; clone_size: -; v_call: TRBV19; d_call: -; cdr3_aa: CASSLRFAWTGELFF; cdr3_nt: TGTGCCAGTAGTCTGAGGTTCGCCTGGACCGGGGAGCTGTTTTTT
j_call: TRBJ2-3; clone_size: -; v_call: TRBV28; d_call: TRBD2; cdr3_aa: CASSPTSLTSGPTDTQYF; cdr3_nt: TGTGCCAGCAGTCCAACGAGCCTGACTAGCGGACCCACAGATACGCAGTATTTT
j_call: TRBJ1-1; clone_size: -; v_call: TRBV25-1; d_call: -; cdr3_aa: CASRENTEAFF; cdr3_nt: TGTGCCAGCCGGGAGAACACTGAAGCTTTCTTT
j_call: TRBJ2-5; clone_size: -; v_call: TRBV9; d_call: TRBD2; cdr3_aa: CASSVGAGLLETQYF; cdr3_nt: TGTGCCAGCAGCGTCGGAGCGGGGCTCCTAGAGACCCAGTACTTC
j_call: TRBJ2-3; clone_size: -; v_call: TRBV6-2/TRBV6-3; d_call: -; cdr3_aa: CASSYSLLRSDTQYF; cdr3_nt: TGTGCCAGCAGTTACTCTCTTCTTCGATCAGATACGCAGTATTTT
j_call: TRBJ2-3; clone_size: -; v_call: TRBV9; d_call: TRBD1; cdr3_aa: CASSDRGRGIDTQYF; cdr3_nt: TGTGCCAGCAGCGATAGAGGCAGGGGGATCGATACGCAGTATTTT
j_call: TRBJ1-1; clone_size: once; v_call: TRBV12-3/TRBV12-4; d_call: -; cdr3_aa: CASRWARAEAFF; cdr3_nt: TGTGCCAGCAGGTGGGCCCGTGCTGAAGCTTTCTTT
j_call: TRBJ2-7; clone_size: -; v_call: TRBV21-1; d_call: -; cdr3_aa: CASSKVLFAGDGADSYEQYF; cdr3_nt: TGTGCCAGCAGCAAAGTCCTCTTCGCAGGGGATGGTGCAGATTCCTACGAGCAGTACTTC
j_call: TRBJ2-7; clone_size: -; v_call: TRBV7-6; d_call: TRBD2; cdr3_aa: CASSLGTSVVGEQYF; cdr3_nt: TGTGCCAGCAGCCTCGGGACTAGCGTGGTCGGCGAGCAGTACTTC
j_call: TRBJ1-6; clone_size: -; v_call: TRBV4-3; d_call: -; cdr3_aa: CASSQSRTAGSYNSPLHF; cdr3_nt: TGCGCCAGCAGCCAATCCCGGACAGCGGGTTCCTATAATTCACCCCTCCACTTT